Shown below are 18 T cell receptor beta chains from a single sample sequenced in a study of T-cell reconstitution after alpha-beta-depleted transplantation in children. The library targeted TCRbeta and was prepared with unique molecular identifiers. TCRdb reprocessed the PCR reads with MiXCR, giving one entry per CDR3 protein. The sample yields 500,000 to 750,000 distinct CDR3 sequences, roughly 13% seen once. Source: PBMCs, mostly from graft donor cells, taken 360 days after TCRalphabeta/CD19-depleted stem cell transplant. All receptors derive from a male patient between 5 and 17 years old who had a stem cell transplant for acute myeloid leukemia, so the T cells may come from the graft donor.

The chain is built from TRBV28 and TRBJ2-7, with 12 bases aligning to TRBD2. V shed 10 bases and J 3 bases; nucleotides not matched to a gene: 13. Per the germline V gene, CDR1 is MDHEN and CDR2 is SYDVKM. The CDR3 loop spans 16 amino acids. In DNA form, the CDR3 reads TGTGCCACCATCGGACTAGCGGGAATAAAGCTCTACGAGCAGTACTTC. Residues: CATIGLAGIKLYEQYF.

This clonotype turned up a few times. Mismatch with germline at one junction end may stem from a read error. The chain joins TRBV24-1 to TRBJ2-7; D is undetermined. Germline-derived CDR1 and CDR2 are KGHDR and SFDVKD. The CDR3 is made up of 12 amino acids. Here the CDR3 DNA reads TGTGCCACCAGTGATCCCTCCCACGAGCAGTACTTC. It codes for CATSDPSHEQYF.

The V gene is TRBV7-9, the J gene TRBJ2-7, with a tentative D call TRBD2 (6 bases). Germline V CDR1 and CDR2: SEHNR, FQNEAQ (reference sequence). The CDR3 has 13 amino acids. Trimming pared 4 bases from V and 3 bases from J, leaving 10 bases between. In DNA form, the CDR3 reads TGTGCCAGCAGCTCGCGGGACTTCTACGAGCAGTACTTC. Residues: CASSSRDFYEQYF.

This clonotype was found a few times. The rearrangement joins TRBV4-2 to TRBJ2-7, with 11 bases lining up with TRBD2. The germline V gene encodes CDR1 LGHNA and CDR2 YNFKEQ. V lost 1 base, J lost 2 bases, and 4 bases stayed unmatched. The CDR3 loop spans 16 amino acids. The DNA for the CDR3 is TGTGCCAGCAGCCAAGGTCTAGCGGGGGGAGCCTACGAGCAGTACTTC. Translation: CASSQGLAGGAYEQYF.

This clonotype was found a few times. V is TRBV29-1 and J is TRBJ1-1, with 7 bases fitting TRBD1. V lost 4 bases and J lost 4; bases outside the gene matches: 15. Germline CDR1 and CDR2: SQVTM and ANQGSEA. The CDR3 sequence is 16 residues long. CDR3 protein: CSVVGGTDRAGTEAFF. The CDR3 DNA is TGCAGCGTTGTTGGGGGGACCGACAGGGCGGGCACTGAAGCTTTCTTT.

This clonotype was recorded a few times. The chain employs TRBV20-1 and TRBJ2-3, with D unclear. V was cut by 6 bases and J by 2 bases, with 6 bases left in between. Germline CDR1 and CDR2: DFQATT and SNEGSKA (reference sequence). The CDR3 has 11 amino acids. CDR3: CSAGFTDTQYF. The CDR3 DNA follows: TGCAGTGCGGGATTCACAGATACGCAGTATTTT.

In its sample, this clonotype was seen many times. V usage is TRBV18 and J usage is TRBJ2-5; D remains ambiguous. Trimming cost V 5 bases and J 4 bases, with 8 bases left between them. The CDR3 has 12 residues. CDR1 is KGHSH, CDR2 LQKENI, per germline. The CDR3 DNA reads TGTGCCAGCTCAAACATGGTAGAGACCCAGTACTTC. Amino acid sequence: CASSNMVETQYF. Drawing the rest from reference TRBV18 and TRBJ2-5, the complete variable domain is NAGVMQNPRHLVRRRGQEARLRCSPMKGHSHVYWYRQLPEEGLKFMVYLQKENIIDESGMPKERFSAEFPKEGPSILRIQQVVRGDSAAYFCASSNMVETQYFGPGTRLLVL.

This clonotype has ten or more counts. This sequence joins TRBV7-2 and TRBJ2-3; 7 bases map to TRBD2. V lost 3 bases, J lost 6 bases, and 3 bases stayed unmatched. This CDR3 contains 13 residues. CDR1 and CDR2 (germline): SGHTA, FQGNSA. CDR3 loop: CASSLGGSDTQYF. Written as DNA, the CDR3 is TGTGCCAGCAGCTTGGGCGGGAGTGATACGCAGTATTTT.

This clonotype has only a few counts. This chain links TRBV12-3 or TRBV12-4 with TRBJ1-2, with TRBD1 identical over 7 bases. This CDR3 has 18 residues. V was pared by 6 bases and J by 3 bases, with 19 bases of the junction left unmatched. This CDR3 reads CASSLLLVDRARDYGYTF. The CDR3 DNA is TGTGCCAGCAGCCTCTTATTGGTAGACAGGGCCCGGGACTATGGCTACACCTTC.

This clonotype has just a few counts. The rearrangement uses TRBV12-3 or TRBV12-4 and TRBJ2-1, with 12 bases fitting TRBD2. The CDR3 totals 19 residues. The ends lost 8 bases at V and 0 bases at J; junction bases unmatched: 14. CDR3 sequence reads: CASCPQTSGGFRSYNEQFF. DNA of the CDR3: TGTGCCAGCTGTCCCCAGACTAGCGGGGGATTTCGCTCCTACAATGAGCAGTTCTTC.

This clonotype was seen a few times. The rearrangement links TRBV30 to TRBJ2-7, with D possibly matching TRBD2 (5 bases). The V and J ends lost 6 bases and 6 bases respectively, with 15 bases between them. The CDR3 consists of 12 residues. Germline loops: CDR1 GTSNPN, CDR2 SVGIG (reference sequence). The CDR3: CACKDSNAEQYF. The CDR3 DNA is TGTGCCTGTAAGGACTCTAACGCCGAGCAGTACTTC. Full variable domain (rest looked up from reference TRBV30 and TRBJ2-7): SQTIHQWPATLVQPVGSPLSLECTVEGTSNPNLYWYRQAAGRGLQLLFYSVGIGQISSEVPQNLSASRPQDRQFILSSKKLLLSDSGFYLCACKDSNAEQYFGPGTRLTVT.

This clonotype was picked up many times. V usage is TRBV4-2 and J usage is TRBJ2-7, with D possibly being TRBD2 (6 bases). CDR1 and CDR2 from the germline V gene are LGHNA and YNFKEQ. The ends were cut back, 0 bases at V and 3 bases at J, with 12 bases in the middle. The CDR3 is 15 residues long. The CDR3 DNA sequence: TGTGCCAGCAGCCAAGAGAGGCGGGGACGCTACGAGCAGTACTTC. As protein: CASSQERRGRYEQYF.

This clonotype was recorded at least ten times. The V and J genes are TRBV2 and TRBJ2-1, with a possible D match to TRBD2 (6 bases). The ends were cut back, 2 bases at V and 5 bases at J, with 13 bases in the middle. The CDR3 is 15 amino acids. CDR1 is SNHLY and CDR2 is FYNNEI in the germline V gene. CDR3 coding DNA: TGTGCCAGCAGTGAACAGCGGGTGCTTGACAATGAGCAGTTCTTC. It yields the protein CASSEQRVLDNEQFF.

This clonotype was counted a few times. V and J are TRBV29-1 and TRBJ2-1, with 9 positions matching TRBD2. The CDR3 has 13 amino acids. Per germline, CDR1 SQVTM and CDR2 ANQGSEA. Trimming at V came to 3 bases and at J to 7 bases, leaving 4 bases not matched to a gene. This CDR3 is CSVDSSGTNEQFF. CDR3 nucleotides: TGCAGCGTTGATTCTAGCGGGACGAATGAGCAGTTCTTC.

This clonotype occurred a few times. The CDR3 coding sequence is TGTGCCAGCAGTTTGGGGCCTAGCGGGAGGGTACCGAGGGAGGAGCAGTACTTC. Protein sequence: CASSLGPSGRVPREEQYF. The rearrangement uses TRBV12-3 or TRBV12-4 and TRBJ2-7; 12 nucleotides agree with TRBD2. This CDR3 contains 18 residues. After removal of 3 bases from V and 7 bases from J, the junction contained 16 bases not matched to a gene.

This clonotype was found a few times. The chain joins TRBV5-1 to TRBJ2-4, with 7 bases matching TRBD2. The germline V gene encodes CDR1 SGHRS and CDR2 YFSETQ. J gave up 7 bases and V 4 bases, and 17 bases lay outside the gene matches. The CDR3 extends over 17 amino acids. CDR3 amino acids: CASSAATGGWWENIQYF. In DNA form, the CDR3 reads TGCGCCAGCAGCGCCGCTACGGGGGGTTGGTGGGAGAACATTCAGTACTTC.

This clonotype has just a few counts. CDR3 region: CASGLGGLTGDEQFF. The CDR3 region has the DNA TGTGCCAGCGGCCTGGGTGGGCTTACGGGCGATGAGCAGTTCTTC. The gene calls are TRBV28 and TRBJ2-1, with D hard to call. The CDR3 extends over 15 amino acids. The germline gives CDR1 MDHEN, CDR2 SYDVKM. The V gene lost 8 bases and the J gene lost 8 bases, with 22 bases spanning the gap.

The V call is TRBV4-3, the J call TRBJ2-2; D is unclear. The CDR3 spans 13 residues. Germline loops: CDR1 LGHNA, CDR2 YSLEER. V was clipped by 1 base and J by 10 bases, with 10 bases between them. CDR3 sequence reads: CASSQGARVELFF. As DNA, the CDR3 is TGCGCCAGCAGCCAAGGGGCCCGGGTGGAGCTGTTTTTT.